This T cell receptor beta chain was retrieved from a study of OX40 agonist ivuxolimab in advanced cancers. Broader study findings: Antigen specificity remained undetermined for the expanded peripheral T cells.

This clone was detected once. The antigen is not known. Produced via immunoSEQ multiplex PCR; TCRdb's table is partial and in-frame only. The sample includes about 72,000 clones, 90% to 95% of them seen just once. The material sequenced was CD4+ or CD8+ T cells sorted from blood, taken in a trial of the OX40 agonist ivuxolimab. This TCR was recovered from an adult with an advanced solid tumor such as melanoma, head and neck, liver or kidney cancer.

The CDR3 here is CASSSQTGPGELFF. CDR3 coding DNA: TGTGCCAGCAGTTCCCAGACAGGGCCCGGGGAGCTGTTTTTT. V gene TRBV6-5 combines with J gene TRBJ2-2, with 7 bases that match TRBD1. J lost 6 bases, V lost 4 bases, and 5 bases had no gene match. The CDR3 spans 14 residues. Germline lookup yields CDR1 MNHEY and CDR2 SVGAGI.